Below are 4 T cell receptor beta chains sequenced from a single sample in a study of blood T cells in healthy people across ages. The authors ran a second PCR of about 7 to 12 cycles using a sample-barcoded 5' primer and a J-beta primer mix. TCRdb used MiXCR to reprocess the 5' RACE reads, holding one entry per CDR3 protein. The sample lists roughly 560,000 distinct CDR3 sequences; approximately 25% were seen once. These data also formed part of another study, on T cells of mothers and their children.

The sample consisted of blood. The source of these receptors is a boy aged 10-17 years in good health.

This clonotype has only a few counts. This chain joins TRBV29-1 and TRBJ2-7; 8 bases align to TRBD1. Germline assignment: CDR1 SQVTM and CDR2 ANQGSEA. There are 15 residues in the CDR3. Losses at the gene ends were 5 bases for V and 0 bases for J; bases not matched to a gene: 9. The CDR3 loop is CSVLAQQGVSYEQYF. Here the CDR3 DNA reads TGCAGCGTTCTGGCTCAACAGGGGGTCTCCTACGAGCAGTACTTC.

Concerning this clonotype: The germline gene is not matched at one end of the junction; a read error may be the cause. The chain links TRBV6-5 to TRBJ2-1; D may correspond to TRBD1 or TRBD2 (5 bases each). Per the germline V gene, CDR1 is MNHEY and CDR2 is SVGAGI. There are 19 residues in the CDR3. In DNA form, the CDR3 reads TGTGCCAGCAGTTACTTGGGACGGTCATTCCAAGTTAGGTACAATGAGCGGTTCTTC. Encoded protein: CASSYLGRSFQVRYNERFF.

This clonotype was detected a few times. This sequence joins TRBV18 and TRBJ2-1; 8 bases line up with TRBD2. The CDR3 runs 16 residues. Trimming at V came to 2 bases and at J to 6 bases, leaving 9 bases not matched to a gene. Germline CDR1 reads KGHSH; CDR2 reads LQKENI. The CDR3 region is CASSPGGTSGTNEQFF. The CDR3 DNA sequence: TGTGCCAGCTCACCAGGCGGGACTAGTGGGACCAATGAGCAGTTCTTC.

The CDR3 nucleotides are TGTGCCAGCAGGCCCCGGTATAGGACATATCAAGAGACCCAGTACTTC. Protein sequence: CASRPRYRTYQETQYF. This chain uses TRBV7-2 with TRBJ2-1; D is perhaps TRBD1 (5 bases). TRBJ2-5 explains the end of the DNA better; the J call may be wrong. Germline V CDR1 and CDR2: SGHTA, FQGNSA. The CDR3 consists of 16 residues.